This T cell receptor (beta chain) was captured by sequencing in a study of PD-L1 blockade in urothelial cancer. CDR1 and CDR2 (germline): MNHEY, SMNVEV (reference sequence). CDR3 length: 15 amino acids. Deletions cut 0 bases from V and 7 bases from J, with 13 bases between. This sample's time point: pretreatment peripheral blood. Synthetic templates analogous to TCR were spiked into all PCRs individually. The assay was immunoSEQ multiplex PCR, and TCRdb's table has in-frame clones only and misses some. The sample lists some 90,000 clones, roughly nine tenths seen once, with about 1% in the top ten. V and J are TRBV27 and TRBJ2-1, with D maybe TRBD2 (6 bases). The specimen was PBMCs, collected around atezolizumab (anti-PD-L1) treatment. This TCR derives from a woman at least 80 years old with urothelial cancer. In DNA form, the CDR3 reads TGTGCCAGCAGTTTATCGGGGCTAGCGTCGAATGAGCAGTTCTTC. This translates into CASSLSGLASNEQFF.